Sequencing of this T cell receptor (beta chain) was carried out in a study of blood T cell repertoires in COVID-19. Study-wide background: Specimens from acute and convalescent COVID-19 originated in the United States, Italy and Spain. T cells, B-cell-depleted T cells, or PBMCs supplied cDNA or gDNA.

As handled by the study authors: Reference gene primer amplification gave estimated nucleated cell counts. TCRdb keeps only in-frame clones here, not all; method: immunoSEQ multiplex PCR. The DNA was the basis for D and trimming; V, J and clone size are from that table. The repertoire includes 45,000 to 55,000 clones, approximately 84% of them detected once, and about 4% sits in the top ten. Germline values: CDR1 SGDLS, CDR2 YYNGEE. Trimming cost V 0 bases and J 5 bases; bases outside gene matches: 9. The CDR3 totals 16 residues. The specimen sequenced was peripheral blood. This chain joins TRBV9 and TRBJ2-5; TRBD2 aligns across 8 bases. This sequence was found in a man aged 45-65 years with active COVID-19. The CDR3 sequence is CASSVAGGQVWETQYF. The CDR3 DNA reads TGTGCCAGCAGCGTAGCGGGGGGGCAGGTCTGGGAGACCCAGTACTTC.